The entry below gives a single T cell receptor beta chain sequence along with its context. Its antigen is as yet unknown. Every subset's genomic DNA went evenly onto several immunoSEQ plates. Data came from immunoSEQ multiplex PCR; TCRdb stores just in-frame clones and leaves some out. The table shows roughly 1 million clones, with more than 75% occurring only once. The study drew all its donors from Caucasian adults living in Nashville, Tennessee. This sample stems from a study of shared clonotypes between healthy human individuals. The study's findings and limits: With several donors compared, around 4.7% of naive CD4 clonotypes were shared. Clonotypes not shared had lower generation probabilities than those common to all four donors.

Germline values: CDR1 MDHEN, CDR2 SYDVKM. V lost 5 bases to trimming and J lost 6 bases; unmatched junction nucleotides: 7. The CDR3 is 14 residues long. This clonotype originated in a man aged 18-30 years in good health. Some clones in this sample may be carry-over from other donors' samples. Sequencing was carried out using memory CD4+ T cells from PBMCs. Subset defined: CD45RA-negative fraction. V gene TRBV28 combines with J gene TRBJ1-3; 7 bases agree with TRBD1. The CDR3 here is CASSIFQGENTIYF. The CDR3, as DNA: TGTGCCAGCAGTATTTTTCAGGGGGAAAACACCATATATTTT.